This T cell receptor (beta chain) is from a study of a mutant IDH1 vaccine in newly diagnosed glioma. TCRdb's copy holds only in-frame clones and misses some; the assay was immunoSEQ multiplex PCR. The sample lists 45,000 to 60,000 clones; 88% were seen once. With regard to this clone: Its target is unknown.

The sample's time point: week 35, safety follow-up. The vaccine gave 300 ug of a 20-mer mutant IDH1 peptide subcutaneously per dose. CDR1 is MNHNY, CDR2 SVGAGI, per germline (reference sequence). The CDR3 contains 15 residues. Trimming cost V 6 bases and J 0 bases, with 12 bases left between them. Sequences were derived from PBMCs, sampled from a glioma patient whose treatment included an IDH1 peptide vaccine. The TCR comes from a woman aged 40 to 50 with glioma. The chain links TRBV6-6 to TRBJ1-3; D remains unclear. The CDR3 nucleotides are TGTGCCAGCAGCCCCCGGGCCTACTCTGGAAACACCATATATTTT. Protein product: CASSPRAYSGNTIYF.